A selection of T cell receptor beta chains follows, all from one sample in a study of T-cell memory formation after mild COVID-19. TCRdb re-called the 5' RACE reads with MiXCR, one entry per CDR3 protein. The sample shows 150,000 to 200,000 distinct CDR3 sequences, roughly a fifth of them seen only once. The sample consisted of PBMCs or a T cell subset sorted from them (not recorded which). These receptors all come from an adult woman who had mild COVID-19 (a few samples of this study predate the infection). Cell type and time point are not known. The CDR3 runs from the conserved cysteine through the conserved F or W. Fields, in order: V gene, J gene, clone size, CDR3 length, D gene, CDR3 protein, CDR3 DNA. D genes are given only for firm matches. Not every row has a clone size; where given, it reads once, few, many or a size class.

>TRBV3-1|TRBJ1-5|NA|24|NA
CASSQEVFFLDCISRQKTIQPQHF
TGTGCCAGCAGCCAAGAAGTGTTCTTTCTGGACTGTATTTCAAGGCAGAAGACAATACAGCCCCAGCATTTT
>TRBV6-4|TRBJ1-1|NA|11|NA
CASSDKPEAFF
TGTGCCAGCAGTGACAAACCAGAAGCTTTCTTT
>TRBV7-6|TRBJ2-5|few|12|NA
CASSLIQETQYF
TGTGCCAGCAGCTTAATTCAAGAGACCCAGTACTTC
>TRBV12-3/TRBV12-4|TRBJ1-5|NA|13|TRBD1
CASRGGVEQPQHF
TGTGCCAGCAGAGGGGGCGTGGAACAGCCCCAGCATTTT
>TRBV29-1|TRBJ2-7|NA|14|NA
CSVEESGTLYEQYF
TGCAGCGTTGAAGAGAGTGGCACCCTCTACGAGCAGTACTTC
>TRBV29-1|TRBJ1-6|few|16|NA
CSVNPGHQVNNSPLHF
TGCAGCGTTAATCCGGGACACCAAGTTAATAATTCACCCCTCCACTTT
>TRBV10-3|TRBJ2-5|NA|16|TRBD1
CAISEKDRDGPETQYF
TGTGCCATCAGTGAGAAGGACAGGGATGGGCCAGAGACCCAGTACTTC
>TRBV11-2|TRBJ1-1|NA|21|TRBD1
CASSPTDFVVVGTGFHTEAFF
TGTGCCAGCAGCCCGACAGATTTCGTTGTTGTGGGGACAGGGTTCCACACTGAAGCTTTCTTT
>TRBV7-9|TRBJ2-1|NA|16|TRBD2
CASSPPLAGGLNEQFF
TGTGCCAGCAGTCCACCCCTAGCGGGAGGGTTGAATGAGCAGTTCTTC
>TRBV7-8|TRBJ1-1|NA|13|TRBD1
CASSPPGTGEAFF
TGTGCCAGCAGCCCACCCGGGACAGGTGAAGCTTTCTTT
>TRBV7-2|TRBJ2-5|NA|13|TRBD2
CASSRRLAGDQYF
TGTGCCAGCAGCCGCAGACTAGCGGGGGACCAGTACTTC
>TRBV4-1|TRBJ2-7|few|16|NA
CASSQDDRQWSYEQYF
TGCGCCAGCAGCCAAGATGACCGGCAATGGTCCTACGAGCAGTACTTC
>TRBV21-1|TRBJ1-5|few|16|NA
CASSKWEGDLNQPQHF
TGTGCCAGCAGCAAATGGGAGGGCGATCTCAATCAGCCCCAGCATTTT
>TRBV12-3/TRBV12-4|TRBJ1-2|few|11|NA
CASNLSGGYTF
TGTGCCAGCAATCTAAGCGGGGGCTACACCTTC
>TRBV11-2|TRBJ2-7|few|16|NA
CASSLGSEGNSYEQYF
TGTGCCAGCAGCTTAGGAAGTGAGGGGAACTCCTACGAGCAGTACTTC